This T cell receptor beta chain was profiled in a study of blood T cell repertoires in COVID-19. Generated by immunoSEQ multiplex PCR, the TCRdb table keeps only in-frame clones and is missing some. The table has fewer than 150,000 clones, roughly 82% seen once. There are 11 residues in the CDR3. The germline V and J ends were trimmed by 4 bases and 8 bases, with 8 bases remaining between them. CDR1 is MNHEY and CDR2 is SVGAGI in the germline V gene. This TCR was sampled from a woman in her forties with acute or convalescent COVID-19. The J gene is TRBJ1-2, the V gene TRBV6-5; D uncertain. Sequenced: peripheral blood. The CDR3 nucleotides are TGTGCCAGCAGTTCCGGGAAGGGCTACACCTTC. It translates to CASSSGKGYTF.